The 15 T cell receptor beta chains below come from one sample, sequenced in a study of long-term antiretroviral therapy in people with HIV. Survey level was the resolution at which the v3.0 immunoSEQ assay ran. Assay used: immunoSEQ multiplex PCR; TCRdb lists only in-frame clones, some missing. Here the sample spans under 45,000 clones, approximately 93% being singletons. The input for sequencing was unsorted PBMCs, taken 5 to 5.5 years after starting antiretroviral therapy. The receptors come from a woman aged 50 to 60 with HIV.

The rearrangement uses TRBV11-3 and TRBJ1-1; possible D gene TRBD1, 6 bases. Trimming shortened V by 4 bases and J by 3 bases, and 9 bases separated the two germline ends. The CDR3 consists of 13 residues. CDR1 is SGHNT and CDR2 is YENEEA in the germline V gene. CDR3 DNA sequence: TGTGCCAGCAGCTCCAACAGGGACACTGAAGCTTTCTTT. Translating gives CASSSNRDTEAFF. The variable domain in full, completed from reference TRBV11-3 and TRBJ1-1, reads EAGVVQSPRYKIIEKKQPVAFWCNPISGHNTLYWYLQNLGQGPELLIRYENEEAVDDSQLPKDRFSAERLKGVDSTLKIQPAELGDSAVYLCASSSNRDTEAFFGQGTRLTVV.

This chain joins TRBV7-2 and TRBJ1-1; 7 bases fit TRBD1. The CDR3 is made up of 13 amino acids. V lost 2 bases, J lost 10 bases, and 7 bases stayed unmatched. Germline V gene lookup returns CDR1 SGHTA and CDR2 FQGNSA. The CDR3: CASSLRQGTLAFF. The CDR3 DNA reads TGTGCCAGCAGCTTAAGACAGGGTACTTTAGCTTTCTTT. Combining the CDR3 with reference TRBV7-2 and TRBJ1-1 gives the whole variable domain GAGVSQSPSNKVTEKGKDVELRCDPISGHTALYWYRQSLGQGLEFLIYFQGNSAPDKSGLPSDRFSAERTGGSVSTLTIQRTQQEDSAVYLCASSLRQGTLAFFGQGTRLTVV.

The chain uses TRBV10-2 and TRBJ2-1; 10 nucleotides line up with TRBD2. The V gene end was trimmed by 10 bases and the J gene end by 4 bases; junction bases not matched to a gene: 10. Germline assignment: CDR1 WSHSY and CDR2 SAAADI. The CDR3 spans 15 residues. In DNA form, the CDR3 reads TGCGCCACCTCTCAAAGAGCGGGGGGGTACAATGAGCAGTTCTTC. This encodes CATSQRAGGYNEQFF.

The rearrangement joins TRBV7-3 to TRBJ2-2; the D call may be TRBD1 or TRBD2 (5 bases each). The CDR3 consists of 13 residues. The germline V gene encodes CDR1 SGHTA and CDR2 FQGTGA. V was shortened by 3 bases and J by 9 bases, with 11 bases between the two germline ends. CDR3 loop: CASSFTGQRELFF. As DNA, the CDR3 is TGTGCCAGCAGCTTTACGGGGCAAAGGGAGCTGTTTTTT.

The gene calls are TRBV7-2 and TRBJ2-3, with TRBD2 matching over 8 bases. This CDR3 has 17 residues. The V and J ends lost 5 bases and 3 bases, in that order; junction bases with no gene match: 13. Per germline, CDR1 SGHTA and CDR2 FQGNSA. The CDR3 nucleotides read TGTGCCAGCAGCCTAGTGGGAGCCGGGGGGGGTACAGATACGCAGTATTTT. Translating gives CASSLVGAGGGTDTQYF.

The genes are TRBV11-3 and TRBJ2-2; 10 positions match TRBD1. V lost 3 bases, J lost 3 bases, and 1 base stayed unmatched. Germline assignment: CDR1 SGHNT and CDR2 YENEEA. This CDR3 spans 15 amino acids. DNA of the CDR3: TGTGCCAGCAGCTTGGGACAGGGGTACACCGGGGAGCTGTTTTTT. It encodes CASSLGQGYTGELFF.

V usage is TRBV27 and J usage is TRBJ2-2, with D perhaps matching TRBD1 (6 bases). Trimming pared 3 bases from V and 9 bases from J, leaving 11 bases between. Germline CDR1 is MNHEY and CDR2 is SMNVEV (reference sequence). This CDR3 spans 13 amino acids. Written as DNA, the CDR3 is TGTGCCAGCAGTTTCAGGGGTCCCAGGGAGCTGTTTTTT. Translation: CASSFRGPRELFF.

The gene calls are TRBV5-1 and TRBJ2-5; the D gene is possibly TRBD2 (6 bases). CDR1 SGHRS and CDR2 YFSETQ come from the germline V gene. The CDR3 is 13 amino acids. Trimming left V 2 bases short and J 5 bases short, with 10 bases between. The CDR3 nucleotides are TGCGCCAGCAGCTTATCAAGCGGGGAGACCCAGTACTTC. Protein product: CASSLSSGETQYF.

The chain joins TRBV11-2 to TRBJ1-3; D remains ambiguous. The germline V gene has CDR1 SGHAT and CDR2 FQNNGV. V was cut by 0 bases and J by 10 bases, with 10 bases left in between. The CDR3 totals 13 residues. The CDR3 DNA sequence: TGTGCCAGCAGCTTAGATGCGGGAGGAACCATATATTTT. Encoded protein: CASSLDAGGTIYF.

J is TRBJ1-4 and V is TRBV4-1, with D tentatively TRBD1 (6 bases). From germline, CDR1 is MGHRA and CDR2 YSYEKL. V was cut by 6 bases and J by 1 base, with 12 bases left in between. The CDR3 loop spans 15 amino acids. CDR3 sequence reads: CASRSTGLTNEKLFF. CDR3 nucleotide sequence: TGCGCCAGCAGGTCTACAGGGCTAACTAATGAAAAACTGTTTTTT.

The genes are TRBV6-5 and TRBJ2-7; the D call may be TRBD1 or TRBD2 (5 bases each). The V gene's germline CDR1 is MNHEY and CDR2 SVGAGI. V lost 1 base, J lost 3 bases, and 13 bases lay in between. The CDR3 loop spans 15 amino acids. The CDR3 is CASSYFGDGGYEQYF. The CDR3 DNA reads TGTGCCAGCAGTTACTTCGGGGACGGAGGCTACGAGCAGTACTTC.

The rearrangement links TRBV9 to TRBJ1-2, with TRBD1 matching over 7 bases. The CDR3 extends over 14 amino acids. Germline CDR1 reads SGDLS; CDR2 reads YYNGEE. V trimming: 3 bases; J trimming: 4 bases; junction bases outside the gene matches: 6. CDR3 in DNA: TGTGCCAGCAGCGAAGGGGGCCCTCGCTATGGCTACACCTTC. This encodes CASSEGGPRYGYTF.

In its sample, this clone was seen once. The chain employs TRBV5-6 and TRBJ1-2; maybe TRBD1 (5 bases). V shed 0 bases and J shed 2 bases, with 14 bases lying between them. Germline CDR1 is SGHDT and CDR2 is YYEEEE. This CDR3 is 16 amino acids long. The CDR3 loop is CASSLVATGVNYGYTF. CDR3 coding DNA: TGTGCCAGCAGCTTGGTCGCAACAGGTGTCAACTATGGCTACACCTTC.

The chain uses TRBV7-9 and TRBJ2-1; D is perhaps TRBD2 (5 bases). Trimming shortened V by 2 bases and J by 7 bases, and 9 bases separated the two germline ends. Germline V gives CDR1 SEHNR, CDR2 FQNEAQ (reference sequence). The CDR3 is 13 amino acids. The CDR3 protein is CASSLFPGNEQFF. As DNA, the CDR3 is TGTGCCAGCAGCTTATTTCCGGGAAATGAGCAGTTCTTC.

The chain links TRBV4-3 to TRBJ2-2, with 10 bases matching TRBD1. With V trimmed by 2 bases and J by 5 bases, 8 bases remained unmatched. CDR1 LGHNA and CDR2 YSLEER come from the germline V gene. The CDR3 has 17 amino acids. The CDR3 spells CASSQKGDRGRTGELFF. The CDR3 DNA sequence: TGCGCCAGCAGCCAAAAGGGGGACAGGGGAAGAACCGGGGAGCTGTTTTTT.